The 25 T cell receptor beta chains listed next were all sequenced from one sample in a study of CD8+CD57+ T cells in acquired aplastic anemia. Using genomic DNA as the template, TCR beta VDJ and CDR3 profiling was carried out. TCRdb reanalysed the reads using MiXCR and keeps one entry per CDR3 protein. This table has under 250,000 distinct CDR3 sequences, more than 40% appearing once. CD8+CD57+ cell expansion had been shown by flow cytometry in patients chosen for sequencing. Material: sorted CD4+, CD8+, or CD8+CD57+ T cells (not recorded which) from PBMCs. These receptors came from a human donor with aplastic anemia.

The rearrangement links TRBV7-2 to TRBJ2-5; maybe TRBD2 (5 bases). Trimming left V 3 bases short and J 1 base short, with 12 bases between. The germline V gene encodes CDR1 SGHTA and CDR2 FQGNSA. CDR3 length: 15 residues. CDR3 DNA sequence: TGTGCCAGCAGCTTGGGCAGCGGAGGCCAAGAGACCCAGTACTTC. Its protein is CASSLGSGGQETQYF.

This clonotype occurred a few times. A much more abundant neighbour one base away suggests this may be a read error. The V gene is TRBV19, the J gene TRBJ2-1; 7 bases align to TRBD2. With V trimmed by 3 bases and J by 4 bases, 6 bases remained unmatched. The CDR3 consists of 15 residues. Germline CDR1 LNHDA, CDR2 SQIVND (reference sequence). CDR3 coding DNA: TGTGCCAGTAGTATCGGGACTAACGGGTACAATGAGCAGTTCTTC. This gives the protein CASSIGTNGYNEQFF.

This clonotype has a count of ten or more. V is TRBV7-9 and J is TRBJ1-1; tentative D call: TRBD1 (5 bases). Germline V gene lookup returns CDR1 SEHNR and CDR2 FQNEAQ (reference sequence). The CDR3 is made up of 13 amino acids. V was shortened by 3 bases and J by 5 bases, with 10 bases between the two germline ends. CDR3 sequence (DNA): TGTGCCAGCAGCTTTAGGCAGGGAACTGAAGCTTTCTTT. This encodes CASSFRQGTEAFF.

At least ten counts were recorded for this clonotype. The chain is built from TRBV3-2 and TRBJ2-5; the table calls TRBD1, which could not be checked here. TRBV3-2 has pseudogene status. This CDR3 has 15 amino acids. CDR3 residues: CASSQDLQGSETQYF. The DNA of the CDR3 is TGTGCCAGCAGCCAAGATCTCCAGGGGAGCGAGACCCAGTACTTC.

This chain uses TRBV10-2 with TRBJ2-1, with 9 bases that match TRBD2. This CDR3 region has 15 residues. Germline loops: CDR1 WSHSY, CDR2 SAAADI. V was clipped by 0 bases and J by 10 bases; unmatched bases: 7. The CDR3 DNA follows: TGCGCCAGCAGTGAGTCTAGCGGGAGAAATTGGGAGCAGTTCTTC. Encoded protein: CASSESSGRNWEQFF.

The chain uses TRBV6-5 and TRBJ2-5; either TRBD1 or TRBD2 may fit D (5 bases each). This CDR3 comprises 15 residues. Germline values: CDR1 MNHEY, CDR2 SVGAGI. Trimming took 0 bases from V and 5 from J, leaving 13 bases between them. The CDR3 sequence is CASSYSDQGGETQYF. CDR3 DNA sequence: TGTGCCAGCAGTTACTCGGACCAGGGCGGGGAGACCCAGTACTTC.

The CDR3 DNA reads TGCAGTGCTATGGAGGGGACCTACGAGCAGTACTTC. This gives the protein CSAMEGTYEQYF. This chain links TRBV20-1 with TRBJ2-7; D is perhaps TRBD2 (6 bases). V lost 4 bases, J lost 2 bases, and 9 bases lay in between. Per the germline V gene, CDR1 is DFQATT and CDR2 is SNEGSKA (reference sequence). There are 12 residues in the CDR3.

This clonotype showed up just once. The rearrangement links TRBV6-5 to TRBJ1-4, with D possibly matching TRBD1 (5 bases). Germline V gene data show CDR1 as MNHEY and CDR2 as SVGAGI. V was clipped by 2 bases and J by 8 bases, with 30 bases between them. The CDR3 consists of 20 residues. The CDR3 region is CASSYTLKEPGGWGAEKLFF. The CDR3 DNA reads TGTGCCAGCAGTTACACGTTGAAAGAGCCCGGGGGTTGGGGTGCCGAAAAACTGTTTTTT.

Here the CDR3 reads CSATRRAVSYEQYF. For the CDR3, the DNA is TGCAGTGCTACCAGAAGAGCGGTATCCTACGAGCAGTACTTC. This chain connects TRBV20-1 to TRBJ2-7, with D maybe TRBD2 (5 bases). Germline CDR1 is DFQATT and CDR2 is SNEGSKA (reference sequence). The CDR3 runs 14 residues. The V end lost 4 bases, the J end lost 1 base, and 14 bases lay between the germline ends.

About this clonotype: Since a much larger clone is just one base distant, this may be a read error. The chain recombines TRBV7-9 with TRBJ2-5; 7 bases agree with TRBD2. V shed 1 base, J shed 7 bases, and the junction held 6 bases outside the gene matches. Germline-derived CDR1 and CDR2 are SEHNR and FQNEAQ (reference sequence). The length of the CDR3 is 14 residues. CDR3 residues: CASSLGGGERTQYF. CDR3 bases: TGTGCCAGCAGCTTAGGGGGGGGGGAGAGGACCCAGTACTTC. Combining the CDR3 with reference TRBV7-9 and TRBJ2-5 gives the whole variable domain DTGVSQNPRHKITKRGQNVTFRCDPISEHNRLYWYRQTLGQGPEFLTYFQNEAQLEKSRLLSDRFSAERPKGSFSTLEIQRTEQGDSAMYLCASSLGGGERTQYFGPGTRLLVL.

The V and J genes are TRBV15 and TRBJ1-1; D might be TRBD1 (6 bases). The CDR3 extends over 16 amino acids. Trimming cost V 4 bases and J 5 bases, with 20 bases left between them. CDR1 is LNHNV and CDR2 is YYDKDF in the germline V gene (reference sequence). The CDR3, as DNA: TGTGCCACCAGCACAACAGGGTGGGGACCGAATACTGAAGCTTTCTTT. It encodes CATSTTGWGPNTEAFF.

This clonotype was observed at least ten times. CDR3 region: CATRAGGSYNEQFF. In DNA form, the CDR3 reads TGTGCCACCAGAGCGGGAGGTTCCTACAATGAGCAGTTCTTC. The chain combines TRBV15 with TRBJ2-1; 9 bases line up with TRBD2. CDR3 length: 14 amino acids. V was pared by 6 bases and J by 1 base, with 1 base of the junction left unmatched. CDR1 LNHNV and CDR2 YYDKDF come from the germline V gene (reference sequence).

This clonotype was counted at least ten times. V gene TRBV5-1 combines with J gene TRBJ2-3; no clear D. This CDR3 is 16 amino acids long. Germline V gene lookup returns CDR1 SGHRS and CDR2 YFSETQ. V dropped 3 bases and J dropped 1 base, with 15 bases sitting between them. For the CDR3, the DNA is TGCGCCAGCAGCTCCAGGCCTGACTGGGGCACAGATACGCAGTATTTT. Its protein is CASSSRPDWGTDTQYF.

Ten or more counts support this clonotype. In DNA, the CDR3 is TGTGCCAGCAGCTCGGGACTAGCGGGAGGCCACTCCTACAATGAGCAGTTCTTC. This codes for CASSSGLAGGHSYNEQFF. The chain employs TRBV7-9 and TRBJ2-1; TRBD2 agrees at 15 bases. Germline V gives CDR1 SEHNR, CDR2 FQNEAQ (reference sequence). The V segment lost 4 bases and the J segment 0 bases; nucleotides outside the gene matches: 4. The CDR3 has 18 amino acids.

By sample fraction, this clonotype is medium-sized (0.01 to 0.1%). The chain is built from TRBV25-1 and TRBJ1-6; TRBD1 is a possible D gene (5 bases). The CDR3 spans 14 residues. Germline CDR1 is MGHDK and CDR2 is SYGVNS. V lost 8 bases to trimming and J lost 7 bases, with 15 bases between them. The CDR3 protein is CASSHTAGNSPLHF. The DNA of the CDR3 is TGTGCCAGCTCTCACACAGCAGGGAATTCACCCCTCCACTTT.

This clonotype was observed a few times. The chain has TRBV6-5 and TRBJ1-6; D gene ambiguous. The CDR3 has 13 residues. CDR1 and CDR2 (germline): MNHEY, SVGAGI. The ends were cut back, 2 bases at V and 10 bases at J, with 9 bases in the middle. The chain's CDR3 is CASSYDRGSPLHF. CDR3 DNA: TGTGCCAGCAGTTACGATCGAGGATCACCCCTCCACTTT.

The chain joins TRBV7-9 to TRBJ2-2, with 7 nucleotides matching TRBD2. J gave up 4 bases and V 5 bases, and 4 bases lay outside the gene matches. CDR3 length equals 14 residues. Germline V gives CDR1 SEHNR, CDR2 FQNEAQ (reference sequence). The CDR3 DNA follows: TGTGCCAGCAGCGTCGGGACTACCACCGGGGAGCTGTTTTTT. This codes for CASSVGTTTGELFF.

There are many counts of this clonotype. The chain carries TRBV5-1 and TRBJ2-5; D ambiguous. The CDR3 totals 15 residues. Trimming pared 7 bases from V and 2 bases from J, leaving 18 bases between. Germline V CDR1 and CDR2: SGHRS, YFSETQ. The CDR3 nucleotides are TGCGCCAGCCTCCTTACAGTGGGCAGACAAGAGACCCAGTACTTC. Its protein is CASLLTVGRQETQYF.

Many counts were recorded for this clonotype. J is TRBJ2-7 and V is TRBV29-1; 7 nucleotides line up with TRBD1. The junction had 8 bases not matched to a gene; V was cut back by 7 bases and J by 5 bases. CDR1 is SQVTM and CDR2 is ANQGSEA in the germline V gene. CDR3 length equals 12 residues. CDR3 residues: CSAETGINEQYF. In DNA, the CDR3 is TGCAGCGCTGAGACAGGGATCAACGAGCAGTACTTC.

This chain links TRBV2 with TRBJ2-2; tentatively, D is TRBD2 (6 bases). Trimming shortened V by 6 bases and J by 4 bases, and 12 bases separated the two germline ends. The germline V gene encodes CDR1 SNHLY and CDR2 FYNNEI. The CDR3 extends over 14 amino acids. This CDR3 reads CASSALGGTGELFF. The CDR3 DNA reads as TGTGCCAGCAGCGCCCTGGGGGGCACCGGGGAGCTGTTTTTT.

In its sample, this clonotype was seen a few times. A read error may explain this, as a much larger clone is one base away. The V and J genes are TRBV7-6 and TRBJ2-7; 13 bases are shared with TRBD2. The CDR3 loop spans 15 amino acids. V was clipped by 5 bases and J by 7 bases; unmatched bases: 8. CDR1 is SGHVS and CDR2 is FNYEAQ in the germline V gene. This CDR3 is CASSHEPGLAGEQYF. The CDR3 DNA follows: TGTGCCAGCAGCCATGAGCCGGGACTAGCGGGAGAGCAGTACTTC.

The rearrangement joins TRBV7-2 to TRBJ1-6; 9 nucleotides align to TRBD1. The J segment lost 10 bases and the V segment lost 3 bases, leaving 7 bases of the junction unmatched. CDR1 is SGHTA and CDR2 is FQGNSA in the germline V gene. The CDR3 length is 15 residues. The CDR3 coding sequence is TGTGCCAGCAGCTTCCGGGACAGGGCGAGCTCACCCCTCCACTTT. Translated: CASSFRDRASSPLHF.

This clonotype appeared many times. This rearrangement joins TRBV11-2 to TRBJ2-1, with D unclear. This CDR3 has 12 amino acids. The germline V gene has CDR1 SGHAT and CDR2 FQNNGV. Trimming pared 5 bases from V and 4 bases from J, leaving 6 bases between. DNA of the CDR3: TGTGCCAGCAGCCCTGCGTACAATGAGCAGTTCTTC. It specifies CASSPAYNEQFF.

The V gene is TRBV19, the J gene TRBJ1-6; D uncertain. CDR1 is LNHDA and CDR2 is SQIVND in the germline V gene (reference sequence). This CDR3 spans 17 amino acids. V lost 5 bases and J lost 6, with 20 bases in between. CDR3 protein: CASSVLISGRPNSPLHF. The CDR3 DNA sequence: TGTGCCAGTAGTGTCTTAATATCAGGCAGACCTAATTCACCCCTCCACTTT.

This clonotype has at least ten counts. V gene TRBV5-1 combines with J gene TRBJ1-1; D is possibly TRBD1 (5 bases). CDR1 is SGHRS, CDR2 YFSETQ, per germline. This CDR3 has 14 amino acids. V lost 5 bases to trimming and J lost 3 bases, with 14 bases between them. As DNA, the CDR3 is TGCGCCAGCAGTCTGCAGGGACCGGACACTGAAGCTTTCTTT. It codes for CASSLQGPDTEAFF.